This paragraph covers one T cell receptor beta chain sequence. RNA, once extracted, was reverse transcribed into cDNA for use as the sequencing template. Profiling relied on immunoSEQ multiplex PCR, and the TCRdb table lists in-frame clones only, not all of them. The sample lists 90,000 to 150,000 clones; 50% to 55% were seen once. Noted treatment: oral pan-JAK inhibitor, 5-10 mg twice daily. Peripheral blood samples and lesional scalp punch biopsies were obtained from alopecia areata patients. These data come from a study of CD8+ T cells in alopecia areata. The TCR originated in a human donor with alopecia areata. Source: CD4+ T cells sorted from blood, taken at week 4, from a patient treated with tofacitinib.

DNA for the CDR3: TGTGCCAGCAGCGAAAGGACACATGGCTACACCTTC. Translated: CASSERTHGYTF. This chain links TRBV7-9 with TRBJ1-2; TRBD1 might be the D (5 bases). Germline-derived CDR1 and CDR2 are SEHNR and FQNEAQ (reference sequence). This CDR3 has 12 residues. Trimming pared 5 bases from V and 6 bases from J, leaving 10 bases between.